Described below is a single T cell receptor (beta chain) sequence and its context. The antigen it binds to is not known. No base-level quality is on record; no much larger clone is a single base apart. These data are taken from a study of spatial heterogeneity in lung cancer (dated by TCRdb to about 2019). Broadly, across the study: More beta-chain than alpha-chain transcripts were consistently detected, likely reflecting higher beta-chain transcript abundance. TCR alpha and beta repertoires were quantitatively compared across multiple tumor regions, matched nontumor lung and blood in non-small cell lung cancer. Nonsynonymous mutation counts, determined by whole-exome sequencing of tumor tissue, were related to features of the TCR repertoire. In the raw uncorrected reads, each unique combination of TCR and UMI appeared on average more than ten times. Both alpha and beta chains were TCR-sequenced in hundreds of tumor regions, fewer than 80 matched nontumor lung samples and around 54 PBMC samples obtained at surgery. The research as a whole found: Additional single-cell paired TCR alpha and beta sequencing was considered necessary to confirm, at a functional level, the hypothesis that regional TCRs recognize regional mutations. Ubiquitous expanded tumor TCRs showed up in blood more often at tumor resection than at routine follow-up.

Libraries were built with 5' RACE. The sequencer was a NextSeq 500. The TCR library protocol attached a unique molecular identifier to each TCR cDNA molecule to allow correction of PCR and sequencing errors. The authors processed their data as follows. TCR identification, UMI-based error correction and CDR3 extraction were performed with Decombinator tools. Expanded TCRs were defined as those above a frequency of 2 per 1,000, corresponding to the top 1% of the tumor frequency distribution. Each repertoire was subsampled 100 times to 5,000 TCRs, after which Renyi diversity was computed with the R vegan package. CDR3 similarity networks were built from amino acid triplet string-kernel similarity, with CDR3s being connected when pairwise similarity was above 0.82. TCRdb reprocessing: public reads trimmed at Q25 with fastp, clones called with MiXCR, in-frame beta chains kept. A single entry per CDR3 protein holds the most common genes and DNA from its merged rows. TCRdb's processing, not the study's, gives the V and J calls here. In all, the sample holds about 41,000 distinct CDR3 sequences, and roughly 10% of those were seen once. The top ten clones comprise approximately 38% of the sample.

Read against the paper, the sample's time point label means: sample taken at primary tumor resection. Without any cell sorting, TCR sequencing was performed on whole RNA extracted either from tumor and nontumor lung tissue or from cryopreserved PBMC samples. Donors were around 71 patients with early-stage, untreated non-small cell lung cancer from the lung TRACERx cohort. Patients were selected for TCR sequencing only if sufficient RNA was available from at least two tumor regions. Inclusive of the bounding cysteine and phenylalanine, the CDR3 is 14 residues long. Only CDR3 DNA is held: 42 bases, read in frame from base 1. CDR1 and CDR2, looked up from the germline V gene, are SQVTM and ANQGSEA. The germline V end is reduced by 2 bases and the J end by 1 base; junction bases left unmatched: 3.

The sequence derives from a female donor with early-stage non-small cell lung cancer. The chain is made from TRBV29-1 and TRBJ2-3, with 7 junctional bases fitting TRBD1. The source material was PBMCs, sampled at surgery. The CDR3 amino acid sequence is: CSVERGQGTDTQYF. The nucleotides read TGCAGCGTTGAAAGGGGGCAGGGCACAGATACGCAGTATTTT.